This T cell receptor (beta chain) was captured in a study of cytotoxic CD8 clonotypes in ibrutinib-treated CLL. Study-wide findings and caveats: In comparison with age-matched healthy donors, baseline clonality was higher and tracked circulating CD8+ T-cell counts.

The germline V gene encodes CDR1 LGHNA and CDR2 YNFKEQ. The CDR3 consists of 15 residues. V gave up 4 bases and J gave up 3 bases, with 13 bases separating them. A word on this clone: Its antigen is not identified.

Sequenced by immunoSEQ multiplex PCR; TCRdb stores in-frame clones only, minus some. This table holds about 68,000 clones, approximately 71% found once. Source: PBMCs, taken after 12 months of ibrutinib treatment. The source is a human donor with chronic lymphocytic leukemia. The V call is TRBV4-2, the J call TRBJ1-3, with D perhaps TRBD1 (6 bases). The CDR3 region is CASSREGVGGNTIYF. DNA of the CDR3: TGTGCCAGCAGCCGAGAGGGGGTCGGTGGAAACACCATATATTTT.